Described below is a single T cell receptor (beta chain) sequence and its context. Antigen: not known. The data were obtained in a study of cytomegalovirus exposure and HLA in healthy donors. Findings and limits, study-wide: Of the V segments, some could not be distinguished, including TRBV6-2 and TRBV6-3, and were excluded. Roughly uniform depth of sequencing across donors was assumed in presence/absence analyses. Later, an analysis found that common viral pathogens appeared to be linked with several of the most significant clusters. V- and J-gene trimming in TCR beta was tied to a missense DCLRE1C variant by an analysis performed later.

Both 60 Vbeta primers and 13 Jbeta primers went into the PCR. Repertoires were generated with immunoSEQ multiplex PCR, while TCRdb's copy carries only in-frame clones and drops some. The sample gives about 120,000 clones, 65% to 80% of which show up once; roughly 3.2% is in the top ten. Germline assignment: CDR1 LNHNV and CDR2 YYDKDF (reference sequence). The CDR3 is 15 residues long. V was shortened by 8 bases and J by 0 bases, with 14 bases between the two germline ends. The receptor was derived from a man aged 30 to 45 in good health and CMV-seronegative. This chain uses TRBV15 with TRBJ1-3, with D possibly being TRBD1 (5 bases). Specimen: PBMCs. The CDR3 is CATRAGLSSGNTIYF. CDR3 in DNA: TGTGCCACCCGAGCAGGGCTTAGCTCTGGAAACACCATATATTTT. The full variable domain, in which reference TRBV15 and TRBJ1-3 provide the parts outside the CDR3, is DAMVIQNPRYQVTQFGKPVTLSCSQTLNHNVMYWYQQKSSQAPKLLFHYYDKDFNNEADTPDNFQSRRPNTSFCFLDIRSPGLGDTAMYLCATRAGLSSGNTIYFGEGSWLTVV.